This T cell receptor beta chain stems from a study of cytomegalovirus exposure and HLA in healthy donors. Points from the study as a whole: Reportedly, HLA-A and HLA-B alleles of most subjects were accurately predicted from TCR beta.

CDR1 and CDR2 from the germline V gene are LNHNV and YYDKDF (reference sequence). CDR3 length equals 14 residues. V was clipped by 1 base and J by 6 bases; unmatched bases: 1. It was with 60 Vbeta and 13 Jbeta primers that the PCR ran. Some clones are missing from TCRdb's copy, which holds only in-frame ones; the method was immunoSEQ multiplex PCR. The sample holds about 130,000 clones; under 90% are singletons and the top ten take around 4.1%. Note on this clone: Its matching antigen is unknown.

This clonotype was obtained from a woman in her thirties or forties in good health and CMV-seronegative. Specimen: PBMCs. The genes are TRBV15 and TRBJ2-2, with 8 bases identical to TRBD1. DNA for the CDR3: TGTGCCACCAGCAGAGCGACAGGGGCCGGGGAGCTGTTTTTT. Protein product: CATSRATGAGELFF. The full variable domain, in which reference TRBV15 and TRBJ2-2 provide the parts outside the CDR3, is DAMVIQNPRYQVTQFGKPVTLSCSQTLNHNVMYWYQQKSSQAPKLLFHYYDKDFNNEADTPDNFQSRRPNTSFCFLDIRSPGLGDTAMYLCATSRATGAGELFFGEGSRLTVL.